This TCR beta chain originates from a study of blood T cell repertoires in COVID-19. In the source study's methods: Estimated nucleated cell counts came from reference gene primer amplification. TCRdb's copy holds only in-frame clones and misses some; the assay was immunoSEQ multiplex PCR. From that table come the V and J calls and clone size; the DNA was used to work out D and trimming. The sample comprises 90,000 or so clones, more than 75% of which are singletons, and 24% rests with the top ten. This TCR was sampled from a human donor in a cohort sampled during active COVID-19. The sample taken for sequencing was peripheral blood.

Written as DNA, the CDR3 is TGTGCCAGCAGCTTAATGGCCAGCGGTCGCGCAGATACGCAGTATTTT. This encodes CASSLMASGRADTQYF. The rearrangement links TRBV11-1 to TRBJ2-3; D might be TRBD2 (5 bases). Trimming removed 2 bases at V and 4 bases at J, with 16 bases between. The CDR3 runs 16 residues. Germline V gene data show CDR1 as SGHAT and CDR2 as FQDESV (reference sequence).